This TCR beta chain was profiled in a study of T cell responses to AZD1222 COVID-19 vaccine (dated by TCRdb to the early 2020s). Concerning the study at large: AZD1222 recipients with second doses at about 4 weeks or about 12 weeks were pooled, because spike-specific TCR depth and breadth did not differ between schedules. Trial participants were enrolled into age subgroups of 18-55, 56-69 and 70-plus years, which contained around 140, 26 and 57 TCR-sequenced participants, respectively. TCR sequencing was performed for roughly 250 trial participants, of whom 200 to 220 were given two doses of AZD1222 and around 26 were given two doses of MenACWY control vaccine.

About this clone: No antigen is known for it. No quality values exist for individual bases; no much larger clone is one base distant.

Per the publication, the time point label means: baseline before first vaccination. Vaccinee samples were obtained from the UK trials COV001 and COV002, which included a single-blind randomized controlled phase 2/3 trial of AZD1222 (ChAdOx1 nCoV-19) in healthy adults. For TCRbeta chain sequencing, PBMC samples were collected from trial participants at day 0 and at day 28 after the second dose. The study at large found these results: After two AZD1222 doses, both the breadth and the depth of spike-specific TCRs were significantly higher than at day 0 and than in MenACWY recipients. Participants were mostly white British, with more females than males. The authors suggested clonal diversity may have been underestimated. Because no day 14 peak-response samples were available, the repertoires could be characterized only after the peak T cell response. The vaccine-associated CD4 TCRs covered the entire spike protein, and the dominant responses fell in regions 160-218 and 743-854. The 56-69-year group was small, and its depth increase did not reach significance, likely because of low power. Conclusions about previously exposed vaccinees were limited because only six AZD1222 recipients were SARS-CoV-2 seropositive at baseline. Nearly half of unique spike-specific TCRs reportedly recognized epitopes outside regions mutated in the B.1.351 and B.1.1.7 variants.

The CDR3 regions of human TCRbeta chains were analyzed by immunosequencing. As for how the authors treated the data: TCRs in the repertoires were compared against a reference library of SARS-CoV-2-specific TCRs that had been generated with the MIRA antigen-specificity platform. Breadth was defined as the fraction of unique TCRs that were SARS-CoV-2-associated, and depth was defined as the fraction of total T cells that were SARS-CoV-2-associated. Using the MIRA data, each spike-specific TCR was assigned both to the spike region to which the TCR was reactive and to a CD4 or CD8 class. Log10-transformed breadth and depth values were compared by one-way ANOVA with Sidak's multiple comparisons tests. Here the immuneACCESS table is served through TCRdb, limited to in-frame sequences with V and J called. Missing clones are a known gap in these copies; in checked studies unresolved V genes cover under half, and the rest lacks a known reason. V and J calls and clone size are given by that table; D and trimming were obtained from the DNA. In all, the sample holds over 85,000 clones, and 70% to 90% of those were seen once. The ten largest clones capture 3.2% of the sample.

V is pared back by 4 bases and J by 0 bases, with 4 bases lying between the germline termini. From the cysteine through the phenylalanine, the CDR3 covers 13 amino acids. Only the CDR3 DNA stays, 39 bases, in frame from base 1. Per the germline V gene (reference sequence), SEHNR is the CDR1 and FQNEAQ is the CDR2. The sequence is built from TRBV7-9 and TRBJ1-5, with no D gene named confidently. Specimen: peripheral blood, collected on day 0 of AZD1222 vaccination. The source of this sequence is an adult in good health. The CDR3 loop reads CASSSYSNQPQHF. The DNA sequence follows: TGTGCCAGCAGCTCGTATAGCAATCAGCCCCAGCATTTT.